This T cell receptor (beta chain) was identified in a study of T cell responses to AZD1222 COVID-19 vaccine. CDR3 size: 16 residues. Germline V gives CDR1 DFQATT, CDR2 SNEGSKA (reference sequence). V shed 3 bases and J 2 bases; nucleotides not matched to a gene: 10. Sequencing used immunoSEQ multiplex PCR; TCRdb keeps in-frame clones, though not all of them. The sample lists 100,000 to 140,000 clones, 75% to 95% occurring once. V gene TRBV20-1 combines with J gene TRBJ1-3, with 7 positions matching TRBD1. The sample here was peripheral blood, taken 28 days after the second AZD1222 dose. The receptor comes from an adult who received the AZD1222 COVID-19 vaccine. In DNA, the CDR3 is TGCAGTGCTAGTTACTCGACAGGGAGGGCTGGAAACACCATATATTTT. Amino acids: CSASYSTGRAGNTIYF.